The 23 T cell receptor beta chains given below trace back to one sample, sequenced in a study of cytomegalovirus exposure and HLA in healthy donors. The PCR used 60 Vbeta and 13 Jbeta primers. Assay used: immunoSEQ multiplex PCR; TCRdb lists only in-frame clones, some missing. The sample yields 250,000 to 350,000 clones, roughly 70% seen once. The sample taken for sequencing was PBMCs. These receptors were collected from a female donor in good health and CMV-seronegative.

This clone was observed a handful of times. V gene TRBV5-4 combines with J gene TRBJ2-2, with TRBD2 identical over 11 bases. After removal of 2 bases from V and 5 bases from J, the junction contained 5 bases not matched to a gene. Germline V gene lookup returns CDR1 SGHNT and CDR2 YYREEE (reference sequence). CDR3 length: 16 amino acids. The CDR3 here is CASSFLAGGGTGELFF. The CDR3 coding sequence is TGTGCCAGCAGCTTTCTAGCGGGAGGCGGAACCGGGGAGCTGTTTTTT.

The gene calls are TRBV6-6 and TRBJ2-3; TRBD2 agrees at 8 bases. The CDR3 runs 15 residues. CDR1 and CDR2 (germline): MNHNY, SVGAGI (reference sequence). J lost 0 bases, V lost 4 bases, and 3 bases had no gene match. In DNA form, the CDR3 reads TGTGCCAGCAGTTGGCCGGGAGGGAGCACAGATACGCAGTATTTT. It specifies CASSWPGGSTDTQYF.

The sample holds a few counts of this clone. The chain joins TRBV11-3 to TRBJ2-3, with TRBD2 matching 8 bases. In germline, CDR1 is SGHNT, CDR2 YENEEA. This CDR3 has 16 residues. V was clipped by 6 bases and J by 2 bases; unmatched bases: 10. The CDR3 sequence: CASSPLAVYPTDTQYF. The DNA of the CDR3 is TGTGCCAGCAGTCCACTAGCGGTGTATCCCACAGATACGCAGTATTTT.

This chain uses TRBV7-8 with TRBJ1-5; 7 bases line up with TRBD1. The CDR3 extends over 17 amino acids. V was clipped by 6 bases and J by 6 bases; unmatched bases: 17. CDR1 and CDR2 (germline): SGHVS, FQNEAQ. CDR3 loop: CASSLTQGGAFGQPQHF. The DNA for the CDR3 is TGTGCCAGCAGTCTAACGCAGGGGGGCGCCTTTGGTCAGCCCCAGCATTTT.

The chain has TRBV5-1 and TRBJ2-7; 9 bases map to TRBD1. CDR3 length: 15 amino acids. J was trimmed by 2 bases and V by 4 bases; bases with no gene match: 7. From germline, CDR1 is SGHRS and CDR2 YFSETQ. The CDR3 spells CASSAQQGATYEQYF. CDR3 nucleotides: TGCGCCAGCAGCGCTCAACAGGGGGCGACCTACGAGCAGTACTTC.

Only a few counts were recorded for this clone. The chain uses TRBV10-3 and TRBJ2-7; 9 bases agree with TRBD1. With 4 bases clipped from V and 1 base from J, the junction kept 2 bases outside the gene matches. The CDR3 loop spans 14 amino acids. Germline lookup yields CDR1 ENHRY and CDR2 SYGVKD. The chain's CDR3 is CAISAGQGSYEQYF. The CDR3 bases are TGTGCCATCAGTGCGGGACAGGGTTCCTACGAGCAGTACTTC.

The CDR3 DNA sequence: TGTGCCAGCAGCTTAGAGGCGGGAGCCGGCACAGATACGCAGTATTTT. The encoded protein is CASSLEAGAGTDTQYF. The rearrangement joins TRBV7-2 to TRBJ2-3, with TRBD2 identical over 7 bases. The junction had 5 bases not matched to a gene; V was cut back by 1 base and J by 1 base. The CDR3 extends over 16 amino acids. In germline, CDR1 is SGHTA, CDR2 FQGNSA.

This clone showed up just once. CDR3 region: CASSLEGRNTEAFF. CDR3 DNA: TGTGCCAGCAGTTTGGAGGGTAGGAACACTGAAGCTTTCTTT. This chain links TRBV28 with TRBJ1-1; D ambiguous. The CDR3 extends over 14 amino acids. The ends were cut back, 3 bases at V and 1 base at J, with 9 bases in the middle. The germline V gene has CDR1 MDHEN and CDR2 SYDVKM.

V and J are TRBV2 and TRBJ2-1; 12 bases map to TRBD1. J lost 6 bases, V lost 6 bases, and 6 bases had no gene match. The CDR3 spans 15 residues. CDR1 is SNHLY, CDR2 FYNNEI, per germline. The CDR3 protein is CASSRGDRGPNEQFF. The CDR3 DNA reads as TGTGCCAGCAGCCGAGGGGACAGGGGGCCCAATGAGCAGTTCTTC.

This clone was seen only a few times. The genes are TRBV11-3 and TRBJ2-1, with D tentatively TRBD2 (6 bases). CDR1 is SGHNT and CDR2 is YENEEA in the germline V gene. V gave up 5 bases and J gave up 9 bases, with 23 bases separating them. The CDR3 sequence is 16 residues long. The CDR3 is CASSPHSGFNKGEQFF. CDR3 in DNA: TGTGCCAGCAGCCCTCATAGCGGTTTTAATAAGGGTGAGCAGTTCTTC.

This rearrangement joins TRBV9 to TRBJ2-1; 8 bases are shared with TRBD2. This CDR3 has 13 residues. CDR1 and CDR2 from the germline V gene are SGDLS and YYNGEE. After removal of 7 bases from V and 4 bases from J, the junction contained 4 bases not matched to a gene. CDR3 bases: TGTGCCAGCGTAGCGGGGCCATACAATGAGCAGTTCTTC. As protein: CASVAGPYNEQFF.

The chain employs TRBV19 and TRBJ2-1, with D maybe TRBD2 (6 bases). The CDR3 extends over 14 amino acids. The germline gives CDR1 LNHDA, CDR2 SQIVND (reference sequence). Between the trimmed V and J ends, which lost 3 bases and 8 bases, there was a span of 14 bases. In nucleotides, the CDR3 is TGTGCCAGTAGTATTCTAGCGCCCGGCGATGAGCAGTTCTTC. Amino acid sequence: CASSILAPGDEQFF.

There are a few counts of this clone. The rearrangement joins TRBV20-1 to TRBJ1-1; D remains ambiguous. Looked up from germline, CDR1 is DFQATT and CDR2 is SNEGSKA (reference sequence). V lost 4 bases to trimming and J lost 6 bases, with 9 bases between them. This CDR3 is built from 11 residues. CDR3: CSAKAGSEAFF. CDR3 in DNA: TGCAGTGCTAAGGCCGGGTCTGAAGCTTTCTTT.

V gene TRBV4-1 combines with J gene TRBJ2-6, with TRBD1 matching over 8 bases. The CDR3 extends over 17 amino acids. The J segment lost 4 bases and the V segment lost 7 bases, leaving 12 bases of the junction unmatched. CDR1 and CDR2 from the germline V gene are MGHRA and YSYEKL. CDR3 coding DNA: TGCGCCAGCACACAGACAGGGGCCCCGCGCGGGGCCAACGTCCTGACTTTC. Translated, it gives CASTQTGAPRGANVLTF.

The chain joins TRBV6-5 to TRBJ2-6; tentative D call: TRBD1 (6 bases). Trimming left V 7 bases short and J 4 bases short, with 11 bases between. Germline CDR1 and CDR2: MNHEY and SVGAGI. The CDR3 is made up of 14 amino acids. CDR3 in DNA: TGTGCCAGCAAATCAGGGGTCGGGGCCAACGTCCTGACTTTC. It encodes CASKSGVGANVLTF.

The V call is TRBV11-3, the J call TRBJ1-2, with 9 nucleotides matching TRBD1. This CDR3 is 14 amino acids long. The junction had 8 bases not matched to a gene; V was cut back by 4 bases and J by 8 bases. Germline CDR1 is SGHNT and CDR2 is YENEEA. CDR3 nucleotide sequence: TGTGCCAGCAGCTCGCCGGGACAGGGTCGCGGCTACACCTTC. The encoded protein is CASSSPGQGRGYTF.

The chain employs TRBV6-4 and TRBJ2-1; perhaps TRBD2 as D (5 bases). The CDR3 runs 16 residues. Germline CDR1 MRHNA, CDR2 SNTAGT. Trimming stripped 6 bases from V and 3 bases from J, with 18 bases between. This CDR3 reads CASSPALALRYNEQFF. The CDR3 nucleotides read TGTGCCAGCAGCCCCGCTTTAGCGCTACGCTACAATGAGCAGTTCTTC.

The rearrangement uses TRBV14 and TRBJ2-1, with TRBD2 matching over 8 bases. Looked up from germline, CDR1 is SGHDN and CDR2 is FVKESK. There are 15 residues in the CDR3. With V trimmed by 4 bases and J by 3 bases, 5 bases remained unmatched. Here the CDR3 reads CASSPPGGYYNEQFF. CDR3 nucleotide sequence: TGTGCCAGCAGCCCCCCGGGAGGGTACTACAATGAGCAGTTCTTC. The whole variable domain, filled in from reference TRBV14 and TRBJ2-1, reads EAGVTQFPSHSVIEKGQTVTLRCDPISGHDNLYWYRRVMGKEIKFLLHFVKESKQDESGMPNNRFLAERTGGTYSTLKVQPAELEDSGVYFCASSPPGGYYNEQFFGPGTRLTVL.

This chain joins TRBV5-1 and TRBJ2-7, with unresolved D. Germline lookup yields CDR1 SGHRS and CDR2 YFSETQ. Trimming took off 0 bases at V and 4 bases at J, with 5 bases between the two ends. The CDR3 extends over 12 amino acids. CDR3 region: CASSLDTYEQYF. The CDR3 region has the DNA TGCGCCAGCAGCTTGGACACGTACGAGCAGTACTTC.

This chain connects TRBV6-1 to TRBJ1-1; 7 nucleotides align to TRBD1. From germline, CDR1 is MNHNS and CDR2 SASEGT. The CDR3 spans 17 residues. The trim removed 4 bases at V and 0 bases at J, leaving 11 bases unmatched. The DNA of the CDR3 is TGTGCCAGCAGTGTACCGGGACAGACCTTCATGAACACTGAAGCTTTCTTT. Its translation is CASSVPGQTFMNTEAFF.

The CDR3 bases are TGCGCCAGCAGCCTGGGGGGGATCTCCTACAATGAGCAGTTCTTC. This gives the protein CASSLGGISYNEQFF. The chain recombines TRBV23-1 with TRBJ2-1, with 7 bases lining up with TRBD2. TRBV23-1 has ORF status, its function being uncertain. The CDR3 covers 15 residues. Germline trimming cut 6 bases from V and 0 bases from J; bases unmatched to any gene: 5.

The chain uses TRBV9 and TRBJ2-3, with TRBD1 matching over 11 bases. The CDR3 has 16 residues. After removal of 4 bases from V and 4 bases from J, the junction contained 8 bases not matched to a gene. Germline assignment: CDR1 SGDLS and CDR2 YYNGEE. This CDR3 is CASSPRGQGVADTQYF. The CDR3 DNA sequence: TGTGCCAGCAGCCCTCGGGGACAGGGGGTAGCAGATACGCAGTATTTT.

This chain connects TRBV11-1 to TRBJ2-7; TRBD2 matches at 9 bases. This CDR3 spans 15 amino acids. Germline V gene lookup returns CDR1 SGHAT and CDR2 FQDESV (reference sequence). The trim removed 3 bases at V and 3 bases at J, leaving 6 bases unmatched. The CDR3 reads CASSFETSGYYEQYF. The CDR3 DNA sequence: TGTGCCAGCAGCTTCGAGACTAGCGGCTACTACGAGCAGTACTTC.